This passage covers 12 T cell receptor beta chains from one sample sequenced in a study of T cell responses to AZD1222 COVID-19 vaccine. Produced via immunoSEQ multiplex PCR; TCRdb's table is partial and in-frame only. This sample has roughly 50,000 clones, with just over 85% found just once. Sequenced material: peripheral blood, taken 28 days after the second AZD1222 dose. The receptors derive from an adult who received the AZD1222 COVID-19 vaccine.

V is TRBV5-1 and J is TRBJ2-3; D perhaps matches TRBD2 (5 bases). The V end lost 6 bases, the J end lost 1 base, and 12 bases lay between the germline ends. CDR1 and CDR2 from the germline V gene are SGHRS and YFSETQ. This CDR3 region has 14 residues. DNA of the CDR3: TGCGCCAGCATGGTCAGCGGACGCACAGATACGCAGTATTTT. Its protein is CASMVSGRTDTQYF.

This clone was picked up a small number of times. The V call is TRBV3-1 (or the pseudogene TRBV3-2), the J call TRBJ1-3; possible D gene TRBD1, 5 bases. V gave up 1 base and J gave up 2 bases, with 9 bases separating them. The CDR3 spans 15 residues. Germline loops: CDR1 LGHDT, CDR2 YNNKEL (reference sequence). The CDR3 bases are TGTGCCAGCAGCCAAGTCCAGGGAGCTGGAAACACCATATATTTT. It specifies CASSQVQGAGNTIYF.

This chain connects TRBV28 to TRBJ2-3; 8 bases fit TRBD2. With V trimmed by 4 bases and J by 2 bases, 5 bases remained unmatched. The germline V gene has CDR1 MDHEN and CDR2 SYDVKM. The CDR3 has 15 amino acids. The CDR3 DNA follows: TGTGCCAGCAGTTCGGCGGGAGGCTCCACAGATACGCAGTATTTT. Protein product: CASSSAGGSTDTQYF.

The J gene is TRBJ1-1, the V gene TRBV6-2 or TRBV6-3; D unresolved. Trimming cost V 0 bases and J 3 bases, with 11 bases left between them. The CDR3 spans 15 residues. Germline V gene lookup returns CDR1 MNHEY and CDR2 SVGEGT. CDR3 in amino acids: CASSYSRVVDTEAFF. DNA of the CDR3: TGTGCCAGCAGTTACTCGCGGGTCGTTGACACTGAAGCTTTCTTT.

The chain links TRBV4-3 to TRBJ1-1; no clear D. V lost 3 bases and J 5 bases, leaving 16 bases between the germline ends. The germline V gene encodes CDR1 LGHNA and CDR2 YSLEER. The CDR3 is made up of 15 amino acids. CDR3 protein: CASSHGGPGSTEAFF. The CDR3 DNA reads as TGCGCCAGCAGCCACGGAGGACCGGGTTCTACTGAAGCTTTCTTT.

This chain links TRBV5-1 with TRBJ2-3; 7 bases are shared with TRBD1. Germline V gene lookup returns CDR1 SGHRS and CDR2 YFSETQ. The CDR3 extends over 15 amino acids. V gave up 2 bases and J gave up 4 bases; unmatched junction bases: 7. The CDR3 DNA reads TGCGCCAGCAGCTTAGGGACAGATGGGGCAGATACGCAGTATTTT. Translating it yields CASSLGTDGADTQYF.

The table lists this clone with a count of one. DNA of the CDR3: TGTGCCAGCCTGGGGGAATTGAAAAATTCACCCCTCCACTTT. Translation: CASLGELKNSPLHF. This chain uses TRBV28 with TRBJ1-6, with D possibly being TRBD1 (5 bases). Germline V gene lookup returns CDR1 MDHEN and CDR2 SYDVKM. The CDR3 spans 14 residues. Between the trimmed V and J ends, which lost 8 bases and 7 bases, there was a span of 15 bases.

The chain uses TRBV5-1 and TRBJ1-2, with a tentative D call TRBD1 (5 bases). Between the trimmed V and J ends, which lost 1 base and 6 bases, there was a span of 19 bases. Per the germline V gene, CDR1 is SGHRS and CDR2 is YFSETQ. The CDR3 covers 16 residues. CDR3 sequence: CASSLNGPSQGHGYTF. The CDR3, as DNA: TGCGCCAGCAGCTTGAACGGACCCTCCCAGGGCCATGGCTACACCTTC.

This clone occurred a few times. The J gene is TRBJ1-1, the V gene TRBV18; D gene ambiguous. CDR3 length: 13 residues. Trimming took off 2 bases at V and 3 bases at J, with 7 bases between the two ends. Per the germline V gene, CDR1 is KGHSH and CDR2 is LQKENI. CDR3 nucleotide sequence: TGTGCCAGCTCACCATTACCAGACACTGAAGCTTTCTTT. Translating it yields CASSPLPDTEAFF.

This clone was detected a few times. This chain connects TRBV21-1 to TRBJ2-3; the table's D gene call, TRBD1, was not cross checked with the DNA. TRBV21-1 is a pseudogene segment. This CDR3 has 14 amino acids. The CDR3 sequence is CASSNTGPTDTQYF. CDR3 DNA sequence: TGTGCCAGCAGCAACACAGGGCCCACAGATACGCAGTATTTT.

The chain is built from TRBV27 and TRBJ2-7, with 8 bases lining up with TRBD1. V gave up 8 bases and J gave up 5 bases; unmatched junction bases: 5. Germline V gene lookup returns CDR1 MNHEY and CDR2 SMNVEV (reference sequence). CDR3 length equals 12 residues. DNA for the CDR3: TGTGCCAGCCGGGACAGGCTGAACGAGCAGTACTTC. Protein: CASRDRLNEQYF.

This clone was seen once. This chain connects TRBV28 to TRBJ2-3; the D gene is possibly TRBD2 (6 bases). Trimming removed 3 bases at V and 4 bases at J, with 8 bases between. The CDR3 covers 13 residues. CDR1 is MDHEN and CDR2 is SYDVKM in the germline V gene. The CDR3 DNA is TGTGCCAGCAGTTTTGCGGGGCCAGATACGCAGTATTTT. The encoded protein is CASSFAGPDTQYF.